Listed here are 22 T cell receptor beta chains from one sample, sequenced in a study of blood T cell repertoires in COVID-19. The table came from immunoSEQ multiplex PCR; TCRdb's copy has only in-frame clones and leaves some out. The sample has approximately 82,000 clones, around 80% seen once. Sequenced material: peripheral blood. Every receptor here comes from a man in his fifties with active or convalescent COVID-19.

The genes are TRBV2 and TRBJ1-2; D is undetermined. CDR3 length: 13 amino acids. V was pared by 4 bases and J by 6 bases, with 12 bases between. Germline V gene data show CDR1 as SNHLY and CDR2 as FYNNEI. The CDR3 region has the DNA TGTGCCAGCAGTGTAGTAGTAGCACATGGCTACACCTTC. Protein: CASSVVVAHGYTF. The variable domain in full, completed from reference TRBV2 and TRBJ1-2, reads EPEVTQTPSHQVTQMGQEVILRCVPISNHLYFYWYRQILGQKVEFLVSFYNNEISEKSEIFDDQFSVERPDGSNFTLKIRSTKLEDSAMYFCASSVVVAHGYTFGSGTRLTVV.

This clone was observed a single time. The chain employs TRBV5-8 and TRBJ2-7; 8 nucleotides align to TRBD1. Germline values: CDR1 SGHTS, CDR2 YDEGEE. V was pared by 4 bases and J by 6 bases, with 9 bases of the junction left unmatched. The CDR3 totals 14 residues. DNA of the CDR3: TGTGCCAGCAGCAAACTTGGACAGGGAGGCGAGCAGTACTTC. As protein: CASSKLGQGGEQYF.

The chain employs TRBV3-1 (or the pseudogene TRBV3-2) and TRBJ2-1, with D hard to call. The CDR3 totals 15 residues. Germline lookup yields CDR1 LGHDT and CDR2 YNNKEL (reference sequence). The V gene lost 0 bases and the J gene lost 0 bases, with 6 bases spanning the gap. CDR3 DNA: TGTGCCAGCAGCCAAGAGCCAGGCTCCTACAATGAGCAGTTCTTC. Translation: CASSQEPGSYNEQFF.

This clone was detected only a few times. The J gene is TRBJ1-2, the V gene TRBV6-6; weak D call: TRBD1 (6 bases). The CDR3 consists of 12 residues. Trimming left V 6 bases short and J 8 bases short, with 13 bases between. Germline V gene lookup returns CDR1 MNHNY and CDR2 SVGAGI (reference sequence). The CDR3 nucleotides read TGTGCCAGCAGGCCGGGACAATCGGGCTACACCTTC. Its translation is CASRPGQSGYTF.

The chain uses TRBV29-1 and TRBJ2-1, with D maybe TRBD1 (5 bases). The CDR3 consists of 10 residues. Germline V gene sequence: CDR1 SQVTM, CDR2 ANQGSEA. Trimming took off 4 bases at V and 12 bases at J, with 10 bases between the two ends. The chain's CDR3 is CSVGQSGQFF. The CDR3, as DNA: TGCAGCGTTGGACAGTCTGGGCAGTTCTTC.

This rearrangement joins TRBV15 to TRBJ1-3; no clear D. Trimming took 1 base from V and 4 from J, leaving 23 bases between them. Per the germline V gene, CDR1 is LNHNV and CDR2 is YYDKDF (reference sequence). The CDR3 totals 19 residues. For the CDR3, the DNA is TGTGCCACCAGCAGAGGTCACCTCGGGAGCCAATTGGTAGGAAACACCATATATTTT. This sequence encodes CATSRGHLGSQLVGNTIYF.

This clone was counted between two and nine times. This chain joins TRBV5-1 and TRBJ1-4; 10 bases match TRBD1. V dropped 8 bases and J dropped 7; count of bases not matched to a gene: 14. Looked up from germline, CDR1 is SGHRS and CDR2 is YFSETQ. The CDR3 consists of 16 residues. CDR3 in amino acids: CASRKPSGTGVEKLFF. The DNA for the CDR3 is TGCGCCAGTCGTAAACCCTCCGGGACAGGGGTTGAAAAACTGTTTTTT.

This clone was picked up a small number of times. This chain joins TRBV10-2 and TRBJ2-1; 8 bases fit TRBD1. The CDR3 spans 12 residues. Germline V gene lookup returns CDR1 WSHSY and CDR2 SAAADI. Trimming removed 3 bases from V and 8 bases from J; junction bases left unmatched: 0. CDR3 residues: CASSEQGDEQFF. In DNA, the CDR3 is TGCGCCAGCAGTGAACAGGGGGATGAGCAGTTCTTC.

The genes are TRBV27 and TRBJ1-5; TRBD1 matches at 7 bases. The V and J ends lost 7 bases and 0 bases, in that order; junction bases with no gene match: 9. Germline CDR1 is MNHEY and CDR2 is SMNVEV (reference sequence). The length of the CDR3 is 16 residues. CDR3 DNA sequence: TGTGCCAGCAAAGAACAGGGGACCTATAGCAATCAGCCCCAGCATTTT. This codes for CASKEQGTYSNQPQHF.

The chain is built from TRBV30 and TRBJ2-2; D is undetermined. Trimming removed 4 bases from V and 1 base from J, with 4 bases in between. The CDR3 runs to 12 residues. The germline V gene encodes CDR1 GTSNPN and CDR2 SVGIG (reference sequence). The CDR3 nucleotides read TGTGCCTGGACAGGGAACACCGGGGAGCTGTTTTTT. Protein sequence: CAWTGNTGELFF.

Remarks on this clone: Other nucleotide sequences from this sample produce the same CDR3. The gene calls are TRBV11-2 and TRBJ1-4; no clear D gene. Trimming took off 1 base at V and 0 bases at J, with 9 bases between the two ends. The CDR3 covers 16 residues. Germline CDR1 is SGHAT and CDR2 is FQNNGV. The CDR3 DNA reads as TGTGCCAGCAGCTTAGGTTCAGGAACAACTAATGAAAAACTGTTTTTT. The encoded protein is CASSLGSGTTNEKLFF.

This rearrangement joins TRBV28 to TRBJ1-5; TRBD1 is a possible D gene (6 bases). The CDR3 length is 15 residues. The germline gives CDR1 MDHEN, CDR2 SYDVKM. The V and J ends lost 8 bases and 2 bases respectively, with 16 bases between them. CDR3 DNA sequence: TGTGCCAGCCGACTCAGGGGTATGGGCAATCAGCCCCAGCATTTT. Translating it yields CASRLRGMGNQPQHF. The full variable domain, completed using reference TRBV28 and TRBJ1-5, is DVKVTQSSRYLVKRTGEKVFLECVQDMDHENMFWYRQDPGLGLRLIYFSYDVKMKEKGDIPEGYSVSREKKERFSLILESASTNQTSMYLCASRLRGMGNQPQHFGDGTRLSIL.

The CDR3 loop is CASSQTGRESYGYTF. The CDR3 DNA sequence: TGTGCCAGCAGCCAAACAGGGAGGGAAAGCTATGGCTACACCTTC. The chain combines TRBV14 with TRBJ1-2, with a weak D call TRBD1 (6 bases). The CDR3 totals 15 residues. The V and J ends lost 2 bases and 4 bases respectively, with 14 bases between them. CDR1 and CDR2 (germline): SGHDN, FVKESK.

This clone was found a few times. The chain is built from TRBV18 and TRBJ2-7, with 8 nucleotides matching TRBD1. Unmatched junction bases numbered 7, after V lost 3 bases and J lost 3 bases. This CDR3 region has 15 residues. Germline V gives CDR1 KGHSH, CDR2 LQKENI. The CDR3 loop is CASSPRGQDIYEQYF. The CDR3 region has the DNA TGTGCCAGCTCACCGAGGGGACAGGATATCTACGAGCAGTACTTC.

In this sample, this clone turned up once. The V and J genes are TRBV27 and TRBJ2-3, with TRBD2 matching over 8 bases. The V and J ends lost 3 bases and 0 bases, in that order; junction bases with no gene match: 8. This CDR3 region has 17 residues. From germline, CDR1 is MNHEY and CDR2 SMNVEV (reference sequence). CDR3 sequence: CASSFYSAGASTDTQYF. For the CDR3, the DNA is TGTGCCAGCAGTTTCTACTCAGCGGGAGCGAGCACAGATACGCAGTATTTT.

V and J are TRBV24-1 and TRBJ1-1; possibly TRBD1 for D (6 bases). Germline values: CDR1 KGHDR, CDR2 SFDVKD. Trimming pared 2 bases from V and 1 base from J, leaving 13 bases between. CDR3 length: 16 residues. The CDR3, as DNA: TGTGCCACCAGTGATTCCAGGGGTTATCCGAACACTGAAGCTTTCTTT. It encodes CATSDSRGYPNTEAFF.

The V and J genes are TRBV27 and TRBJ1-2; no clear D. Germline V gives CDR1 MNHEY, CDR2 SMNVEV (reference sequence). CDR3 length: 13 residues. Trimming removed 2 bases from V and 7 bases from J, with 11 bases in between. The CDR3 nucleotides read TGTGCCAGCAGTTTAAGCCCGGAGGCTGGCTACACCTTC. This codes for CASSLSPEAGYTF.

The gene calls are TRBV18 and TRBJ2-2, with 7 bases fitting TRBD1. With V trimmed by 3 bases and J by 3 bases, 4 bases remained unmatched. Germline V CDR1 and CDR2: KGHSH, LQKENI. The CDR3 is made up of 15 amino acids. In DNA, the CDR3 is TGTGCCAGCTCACCGAGACAGGGAGACACCGGGGAGCTGTTTTTT. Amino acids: CASSPRQGDTGELFF.

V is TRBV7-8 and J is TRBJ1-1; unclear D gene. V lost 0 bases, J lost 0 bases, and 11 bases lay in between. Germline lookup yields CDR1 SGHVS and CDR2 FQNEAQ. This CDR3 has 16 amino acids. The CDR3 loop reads CASSLAPSTVNTEAFF. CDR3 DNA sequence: TGTGCCAGCAGCTTAGCGCCCTCGACTGTGAACACTGAAGCTTTCTTT.

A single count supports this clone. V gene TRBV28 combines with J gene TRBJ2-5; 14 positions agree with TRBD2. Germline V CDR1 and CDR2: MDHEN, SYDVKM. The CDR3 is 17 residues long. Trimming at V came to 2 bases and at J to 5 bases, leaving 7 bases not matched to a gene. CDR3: CASSLRLAGGRGETQYF. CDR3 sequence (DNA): TGTGCCAGCAGTTTACGACTAGCGGGGGGGCGAGGGGAGACCCAGTACTTC.

The CDR3 region is CASSPGMTGFLDNEQFF. The DNA of the CDR3 is TGTGCCAGCAGCCCCGGGATGACAGGGTTCTTGGACAATGAGCAGTTCTTC. The rearrangement links TRBV11-2 to TRBJ2-1, with 7 bases aligning to TRBD1. The CDR3 covers 17 residues. V lost 5 bases and J lost 5; bases outside the gene matches: 15. From germline, CDR1 is SGHAT and CDR2 FQNNGV.

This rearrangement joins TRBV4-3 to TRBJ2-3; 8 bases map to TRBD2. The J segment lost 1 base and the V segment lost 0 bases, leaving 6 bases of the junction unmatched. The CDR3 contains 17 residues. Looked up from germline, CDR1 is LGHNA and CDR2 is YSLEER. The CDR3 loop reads CASSQEHPAGGTDTQYF. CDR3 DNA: TGCGCCAGCAGCCAAGAACACCCAGCGGGGGGCACAGATACGCAGTATTTT.